The present entry profiles one T cell receptor beta chain with its context. The source of the sample is a study of blood T cell repertoires in COVID-19. The CDR3 length is 13 residues. Trimming shortened V by 3 bases and J by 5 bases, and 12 bases separated the two germline ends. Germline V gene data show CDR1 as SGDLS and CDR2 as YYNGEE. In the original workflow: Amplification from reference gene primers served as the basis for estimated nucleated cell counts. Repertoires were generated with immunoSEQ multiplex PCR, while TCRdb's copy carries only in-frame clones and drops some. V, J and clone size derive from that table, while D and trimming were established from the DNA sequence. Counted here are 250,000 or so clones, around 84% occurring once; the ten biggest clones make up approximately 6.6%. Those who participated ranged in age from 18 to 89 years and resided in about two dozen US areas.

The clonotype originates from a woman aged 50 to 60 who had been exposed to COVID-19. The V call is TRBV9, the J call TRBJ2-7, with TRBD1 as a possible D gene (5 bases). Sequenced input: PBMCs or T cells enriched from blood (not recorded which). In DNA form, the CDR3 reads TGTGCCAGCAGCGCAGGGTCCAAGGACGAGCAGTACTTC. This codes for CASSAGSKDEQYF. The whole variable domain, remainder taken from reference TRBV9 and TRBJ2-7, is DSGVTQTPKHLITATGQRVTLRCSPRSGDLSVYWYQQSLDQGLQFLIQYYNGEERAKGNILERFSAQQFPDLHSELNLSSLELGDSALYFCASSAGSKDEQYFGPGTRLTVT.